This T cell receptor (beta chain) stems from a study of cytomegalovirus exposure and HLA in healthy donors. About the research overall: Under 85% of a few hundred genotyped donors fell in the Caucasian-associated ancestry cluster.

The CDR3 has 14 residues. V was cut by 5 bases and J by 4 bases, with 12 bases left in between. Germline lookup yields CDR1 MNHEY and CDR2 SMNVEV (reference sequence). The count of this clone is one. Its antigen is not identified. Lacking the conserved final phenylalanine or tryptophan, this CDR3 likely reflects a read error. The PCR was carried out with 60 Vbeta primers and 13 Jbeta primers. Only in-frame clones appear in the TCRdb table, and some are missing; sequencing was by immunoSEQ multiplex PCR. The sample has 70,000 to 100,000 clones; under 80% are singletons. Whole-study findings and limits: The dataset shows that most TCR sequences were rare, while some public TCRs occurred in many donors. In vitro work confirmed that a few CMV-associated chains recognize CMV antigens. Prediction of most subjects' HLA-A and HLA-B alleles by TCR beta sequences was reportedly accurate.

The source material was PBMCs. This TCR was recovered from a woman aged 50 to 60 in good health and CMV-seropositive. This sequence joins TRBV27 and TRBJ1-5, with D hard to call. The CDR3 DNA sequence: TGTGCCAGCAGTCAACTCCGGGATAATCAGCCCCAGCATCTT. This gives the protein CASSQLRDNQPQHL.